The source of this TCR beta chain is a study of blood T cell repertoires in COVID-19. Overall study context: Sources were T cells, B-cell-depleted T cells, or PBMCs; the material itself was cDNA or gDNA.

Repertoires were generated with immunoSEQ multiplex PCR, while TCRdb's copy carries only in-frame clones and drops some. The sample has 68,000 or so clones, 91% seen once. Trimming shortened V by 0 bases and J by 6 bases, and 9 bases separated the two germline ends. This CDR3 is built from 14 residues. Germline V gives CDR1 MNHEY, CDR2 SVGEGT. The source material was peripheral blood. This chain connects TRBV6-2 or TRBV6-3 to TRBJ2-1; D possibly corresponds to TRBD2 (5 bases). The clonotype originates from a man in his forties or fifties with COVID-19, enrolled during active disease. The CDR3 loop is CASSYSTGLNEQFF. CDR3 nucleotides: TGTGCCAGCAGTTACTCGACCGGACTCAATGAGCAGTTCTTC.